Listed below are T cell receptor beta chains from one sample, sequenced in a study of response to subunit inactivated influenza vaccine. TCRdb recomputed calls from the RT-PCR reads with MiXCR, one row per CDR3 protein. The sample records about 500,000 distinct CDR3 sequences, approximately 12% being singletons. Sequencing used PBMCs from blood, obtained 45 days after vaccination. These receptor sequences come from a man aged 45-65 years who received an inactivated influenza vaccine. CDR3s include the opening cysteine and the closing phenylalanine or tryptophan. The D gene is left open where the match is weak. Clone size appears in some rows only: once, few, many, or a class for an expanded clone.

>TRBV28|few|.|TRBJ2-1
TGTGCCAGCAGTTTAGCGGGAAGTGAGCAGTTCTTC
CASSLAGSEQFF
>TRBV30|.|TRBD2|TRBJ2-1
TGTGCCTGGACCTTGACTAGCGGAAATTACAATGAGCAGTTCTTC
CAWTLTSGNYNEQFF
>TRBV6-1|.|TRBD2|TRBJ2-7
TGTGCCAGCAGTGACGGACTAGCGGGCAGGGAGCAGTACTTC
CASSDGLAGREQYF
>TRBV12-5|few|.|TRBJ2-1
TGTGCTAGTGACTCGGGCTACAATGAGCAGTTCTTC
CASDSGYNEQFF
>TRBV20-1|few|.|TRBJ1-2
TGCAGTGCTAGAGTTCCCGGGGACTATGGCTACACCTTC
CSARVPGDYGYTF
>TRBV7-8|many|TRBD1|TRBJ2-7
TGTGCCAGCAGCGCCGACAGGGGGCAGGACGAGCAGTACTTC
CASSADRGQDEQYF
>TRBV18|.|.|TRBJ1-2
TGTGCCAGCTCACCATCAGGAGGGAGGGGCTACACCTTC
CASSPSGGRGYTF
>TRBV6-5|many|.|TRBJ2-2
TGTGCCAGCAGTTCAAAATTAAACACCGGGGAGCTGTTTTTT
CASSSKLNTGELFF
>TRBV10-3|.|TRBD2|TRBJ2-7
TGTGCCATCAGTGAGTCGCGGGGACTAGCGGCCTACGAGCAGTACTTC
CAISESRGLAAYEQYF
>TRBV27|.|.|TRBJ2-1
TGTGCCAGCAGTTACCGGGCTTACAATGAGCAGTTCTTC
CASSYRAYNEQFF
>TRBV20-1|many|.|TRBJ1-5
TGCAGTGCTAGAGATGGGGGGAGCAATCAGCCCCAGCATTTT
CSARDGGSNQPQHF
>TRBV15|.|TRBD2|TRBJ2-7
TGTGCCACCAGCAGAGCCAATAGCGGGATTTCCTACGAGCAGTACTTC
CATSRANSGISYEQYF
>TRBV5-6|few|TRBD1|TRBJ2-1
TGTGCCAGCAGCTTCTGGGACAGGGAGGCCAATGAGCAGTTCTTC
CASSFWDREANEQFF
>TRBV5-1|few|.|TRBJ1-5
TGCGCCAGCAGCTTCCAGGGGAGCGAGCCCCAGCATTTT
CASSFQGSEPQHF
>TRBV6-1|.|TRBD1|TRBJ2-1
TGTGCCAGCAATCCGGGGACAGGTCTGAGCTCCTACGAGCAGTTCTTC
CASNPGTGLSSYEQFF
>TRBV7-9|few|TRBD1|TRBJ1-6
TGTGCCAGCAGCAATGACAGGGATTCACCCCTCCACTTT
CASSNDRDSPLHF
>TRBV6-5|few|TRBD1|TRBJ1-2
TGTGCCAGCCGAGTTACTCAGACAGGGAACTATGGCTACACCTTC
CASRVTQTGNYGYTF
>TRBV5-1|many|.|TRBJ2-1
TGCGCCAGCAGCTCCTCCGGTGGTACGGGGAATGAGCAGTTCTTC
CASSSSGGTGNEQFF
>TRBV4-2|few|TRBD1|TRBJ2-5
TGTGCCAGCAGCCAACGACAGGGGGCAAAAGAGACCCAGTACTTC
CASSQRQGAKETQYF
>TRBV20-1|.|TRBD1|TRBJ1-2
TGCAGTGCTAGAGACCGGGACAGGGGTTGGGGCTATGGCTACACCTTC
CSARDRDRGWGYGYTF
>TRBV10-3|few|.|TRBJ2-5
TGTGCCACGGGAATAAACCAAGAGACCCAGTACTTC
CATGINQETQYF
>TRBV6-2/TRBV6-3|many|.|TRBJ2-7
TGTGCCAGCAGTTATCAGACTGAGTACGAGCAGTACTTC
CASSYQTEYEQYF
>TRBV4-1|.|TRBD2|TRBJ2-4
TGCGCCAGCAGCCGCGGGACTAAGGGGACGGTAGCCAAAAACATTCAGTACTTC
CASSRGTKGTVAKNIQYF
>TRBV20-1|.|.|TRBJ1-2
TGCAGTGCTAGGGACCCTCTTAACTGGGACTATGGCTACACCTTC
CSARDPLNWDYGYTF
>TRBV12-3/TRBV12-4|many|TRBD1|TRBJ2-1
TGTGCCAGCAGTTCTAGGACAGGTGGGGATTATGAGCAGTTCTTC
CASSSRTGGDYEQFF
>TRBV4-3|.|TRBD2|TRBJ2-3
TGCGCCAGCAGCCAATGGGGGCGGGAACTAGCGGGAGAAACAGATACGCAGTATTTT
CASSQWGRELAGETDTQYF
>TRBV11-2|.|.|TRBJ1-2
TGTGCCAGCAGCTTAGGCCTTTCAGCTAACTATGGCTACACCTTC
CASSLGLSANYGYTF
>TRBV4-2|few|.|TRBJ2-3
TGTGCCAGCAGCCAAGGTCTGTGGGGCACAGATACGCAGTATTTT
CASSQGLWGTDTQYF
>TRBV3-1|.|.|TRBJ2-5
TGTGCCAGCAGCCAAGATATTGAGGGACTCGGGTTCTACTTC
CASSQDIEGLGFYF
>TRBV20-1|many|.|TRBJ2-1
TGCAGTGCTAGCGGGAGCTCCTACAATGAGCAGTTCTTC
CSASGSSYNEQFF
>TRBV7-8|.|.|TRBJ1-1
TGTGCCAGCAGCCCGTTCACTGGTAAGATGAACACTGAAGCTTTCTTT
CASSPFTGKMNTEAFF
>TRBV20-1|many|.|TRBJ2-5
TGCAGTGTTTCGGATCGGGAGACCCAGTACTTC
CSVSDRETQYF
>TRBV29-1|few|TRBD1|TRBJ2-7
TGCAGCACAGGGACAGCCTACGAGCAGTACTTC
CSTGTAYEQYF
>TRBV7-2|many|.|TRBJ1-1
TGTGCCAGCAGTCCAGGGGTACGGAACACTGAAGCTTTCTTT
CASSPGVRNTEAFF
>TRBV10-3|.|.|TRBJ2-2
TGTGCCAGCGGGGCCTCCTCGACCGGGGAGCTGTTTTTT
CASGASSTGELFF
>TRBV18|.|.|TRBJ2-1
TGTGCCAGCTTCACTAGCCTCCAAAGCCAAGGGCGGAATGAGCAGTTCTTC
CASFTSLQSQGRNEQFF
>TRBV27|few|.|TRBJ2-7
TGTGCCAGCAGTTTGCACGGGGGGCGCATCAACGAGCAGTACTTC
CASSLHGGRINEQYF
>TRBV20-1|few|TRBD2|TRBJ2-3
TGCAGTGCTAGCCTCTTAGCGGGAGTCCGTGATACGCAGTATTTT
CSASLLAGVRDTQYF